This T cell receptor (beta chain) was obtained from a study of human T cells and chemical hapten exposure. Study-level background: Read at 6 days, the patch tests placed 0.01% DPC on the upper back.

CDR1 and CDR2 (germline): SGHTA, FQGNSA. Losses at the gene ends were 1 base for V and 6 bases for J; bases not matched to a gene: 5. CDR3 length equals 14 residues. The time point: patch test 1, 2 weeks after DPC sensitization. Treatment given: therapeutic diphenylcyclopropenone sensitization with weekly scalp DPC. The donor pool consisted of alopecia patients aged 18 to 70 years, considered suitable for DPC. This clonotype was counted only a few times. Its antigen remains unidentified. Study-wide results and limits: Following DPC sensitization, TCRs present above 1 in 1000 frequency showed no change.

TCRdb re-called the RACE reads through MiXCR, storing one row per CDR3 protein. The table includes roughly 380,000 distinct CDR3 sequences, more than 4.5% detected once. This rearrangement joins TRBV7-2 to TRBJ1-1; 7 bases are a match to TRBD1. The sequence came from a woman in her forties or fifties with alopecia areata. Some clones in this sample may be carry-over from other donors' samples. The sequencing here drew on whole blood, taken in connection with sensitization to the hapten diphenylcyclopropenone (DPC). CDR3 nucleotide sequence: TGTGCCAGCAGCTTAGAAAGGCAGGGGGCTGAAGCTTTCTTT. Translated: CASSLERQGAEAFF.